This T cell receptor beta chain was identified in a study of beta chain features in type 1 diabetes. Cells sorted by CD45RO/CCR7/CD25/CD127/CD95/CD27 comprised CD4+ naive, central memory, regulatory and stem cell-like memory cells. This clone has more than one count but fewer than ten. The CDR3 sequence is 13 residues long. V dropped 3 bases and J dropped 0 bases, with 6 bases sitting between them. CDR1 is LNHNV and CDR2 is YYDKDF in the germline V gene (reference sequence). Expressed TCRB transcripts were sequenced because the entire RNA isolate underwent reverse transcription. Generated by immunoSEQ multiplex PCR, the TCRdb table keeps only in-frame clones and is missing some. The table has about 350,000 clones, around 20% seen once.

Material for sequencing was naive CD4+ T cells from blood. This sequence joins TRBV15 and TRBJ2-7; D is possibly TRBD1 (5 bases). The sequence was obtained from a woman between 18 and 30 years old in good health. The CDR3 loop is CATSRDISYEQYF. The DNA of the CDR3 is TGTGCCACCAGCAGGGACATCTCCTACGAGCAGTACTTC.